Below are 15 T cell receptor beta chains sequenced from a single sample in a study of T cell responses to AZD1222 COVID-19 vaccine. The assay was immunoSEQ multiplex PCR, and TCRdb's table has in-frame clones only and misses some. The sample lists roughly 120,000 clones; over 75% were seen once. Sequences were derived from peripheral blood, sampled on day 0 of AZD1222 vaccination. The receptors originated from an adult in good health.

The V call is TRBV5-1, the J call TRBJ2-1; D is unclear. Trimming left V 3 bases short and J 14 bases short, with 15 bases between. Germline V gene lookup returns CDR1 SGHRS and CDR2 YFSETQ. This CDR3 is 12 amino acids long. CDR3 DNA: TGCGCCAGCAGCTCCACGAGCGATACGGAGTTCTTC. Residues: CASSSTSDTEFF.

V gene TRBV5-1 combines with J gene TRBJ2-5, with D possibly matching TRBD1 (5 bases). Trimming left V 1 base short and J 3 bases short, with 13 bases between. This CDR3 comprises 15 residues. Germline lookup yields CDR1 SGHRS and CDR2 YFSETQ. The CDR3: CASSLQPQGKETQYF. CDR3 DNA sequence: TGCGCCAGCAGCTTGCAGCCCCAGGGTAAAGAGACCCAGTACTTC.

This sequence joins TRBV27 and TRBJ1-1; the D is unclear. CDR1 is MNHEY, CDR2 SMNVEV, per germline (reference sequence). Trimming pared 0 bases from V and 1 base from J, leaving 6 bases between. The CDR3 extends over 14 amino acids. The CDR3 nucleotides read TGTGCCAGCAGTTTATCGCGGGGGAACACTGAAGCTTTCTTT. This encodes CASSLSRGNTEAFF.

The chain links TRBV5-4 to TRBJ1-5, with D hard to call. V was cut by 0 bases and J by 9 bases, with 10 bases left in between. CDR1 SGHNT and CDR2 YYREEE come from the germline V gene (reference sequence). This CDR3 region has 13 residues. This chain's CDR3 is CASSLDGPGPQHF. The DNA of the CDR3 is TGTGCCAGCAGCTTGGACGGTCCTGGGCCCCAGCATTTT.

This clone occurred once. The V call is TRBV11-3, the J call TRBJ2-7; TRBD1 might be the D (6 bases). CDR3 size: 12 residues. CDR1 and CDR2 (germline): SGHNT, YENEEA. Trimming took off 5 bases at V and 3 bases at J, with 8 bases between the two ends. The CDR3 DNA reads TGTGCCAGCAGCCAGGACAGCTACGAGCAGTACTTC. Protein product: CASSQDSYEQYF.

V gene TRBV4-3 combines with J gene TRBJ2-7; tentatively, D is TRBD1 (5 bases). The CDR3 totals 14 residues. CDR1 and CDR2 from the germline V gene are LGHNA and YSLEER. Trimming shortened V by 2 bases and J by 1 base, and 9 bases separated the two germline ends. The CDR3 DNA follows: TGCGCCAGCAGCCAAACCCGACAGTCCTACGAGCAGTACTTC. This gives the protein CASSQTRQSYEQYF.

The rearrangement uses TRBV6-5 and TRBJ1-2, with 7 bases that match TRBD1. Trimming took 6 bases from V and 5 from J; bases not matched to a gene: 12. This CDR3 contains 15 residues. Germline V gene lookup returns CDR1 MNHEY and CDR2 SVGAGI. The CDR3, as DNA: TGTGCCAGCAGCCAAGACAGGGCCGGGGGTTATGGCTACACCTTC. It specifies CASSQDRAGGYGYTF.

The chain is built from TRBV9 and TRBJ2-3; 9 bases match TRBD2. CDR1 and CDR2 (germline): SGDLS, YYNGEE. The ends lost 9 bases at V and 4 bases at J; junction bases unmatched: 12. The CDR3 length is 15 residues. In DNA form, the CDR3 reads TGTGCCACTTCATTGGGCGGGGGGGCCTCAGATACGCAGTATTTT. The encoded protein is CATSLGGGASDTQYF.

V and J are TRBV21-1 and TRBJ2-5. TRBV21-1 is a pseudogene locus. The CDR3 sequence is 16 residues long. The CDR3 loop is CASAPGKGARQETQYF. For the CDR3, the DNA is TGTGCCAGCGCCCCCGGGAAAGGGGCACGGCAAGAGACCCAGTACTTC.

The chain links TRBV3-1 (or the pseudogene TRBV3-2) to TRBJ1-3, with D unresolved. CDR3 size: 15 residues. Between the trimmed V and J ends, which lost 7 bases and 0 bases, there was a span of 13 bases. Germline V gives CDR1 LGHDT, CDR2 YNNKEL (reference sequence). The DNA for the CDR3 is TGTGCCAGCACCCCTGGGTCCTACTCTGGAAACACCATATATTTT. The encoded protein is CASTPGSYSGNTIYF.

The gene calls are TRBV3-1 (or the pseudogene TRBV3-2) and TRBJ1-2, with 10 bases fitting TRBD1. With 4 bases clipped from V and 8 bases from J, the junction kept 4 bases outside the gene matches. The CDR3 has 13 amino acids. The germline V gene encodes CDR1 LGHDT and CDR2 YNNKEL (reference sequence). CDR3 amino acids: CASSLGTGDGYTF. CDR3 nucleotide sequence: TGTGCCAGCAGCCTCGGGACAGGGGACGGCTACACCTTC.

This rearrangement joins TRBV5-1 to TRBJ1-1; D unclear. CDR3 length equals 13 residues. CDR1 is SGHRS, CDR2 YFSETQ, per germline. Trimming removed 2 bases at V and 3 bases at J, with 8 bases between. The CDR3 DNA sequence: TGCGCCAGCAGCTTAATCCGGGACACTGAAGCTTTCTTT. It translates to CASSLIRDTEAFF.

V and J are TRBV2 and TRBJ2-3; D possibly matches TRBD1 or TRBD2 (6 bases each). The germline V gene encodes CDR1 SNHLY and CDR2 FYNNEI. The CDR3 runs 16 residues. The ends were cut back, 4 bases at V and 0 bases at J, with 14 bases in the middle. This CDR3 is CASSVETGASTDTQYF. The CDR3 bases are TGTGCCAGCAGTGTGGAAACGGGGGCCAGCACAGATACGCAGTATTTT.

This chain uses TRBV9 with TRBJ2-5; 9 bases line up with TRBD2. Germline V CDR1 and CDR2: SGDLS, YYNGEE. The CDR3 is made up of 16 amino acids. Germline trimming cut 0 bases from V and 3 bases from J; bases unmatched to any gene: 6. CDR3 protein: CASSVALAGDKETQYF. The CDR3 bases are TGTGCCAGCAGCGTAGCCTTAGCGGGGGACAAAGAGACCCAGTACTTC.

The chain combines TRBV7-9 with TRBJ2-7; D is possibly TRBD1 (6 bases). The CDR3 spans 15 residues. Germline CDR1 SEHNR, CDR2 FQNEAQ (reference sequence). V dropped 3 bases and J dropped 8 bases, with 20 bases sitting between them. CDR3 sequence: CASSLGATGFFKQYF. In DNA, the CDR3 is TGTGCCAGCAGCTTGGGGGCCACAGGATTCTTCAAGCAGTACTTC.